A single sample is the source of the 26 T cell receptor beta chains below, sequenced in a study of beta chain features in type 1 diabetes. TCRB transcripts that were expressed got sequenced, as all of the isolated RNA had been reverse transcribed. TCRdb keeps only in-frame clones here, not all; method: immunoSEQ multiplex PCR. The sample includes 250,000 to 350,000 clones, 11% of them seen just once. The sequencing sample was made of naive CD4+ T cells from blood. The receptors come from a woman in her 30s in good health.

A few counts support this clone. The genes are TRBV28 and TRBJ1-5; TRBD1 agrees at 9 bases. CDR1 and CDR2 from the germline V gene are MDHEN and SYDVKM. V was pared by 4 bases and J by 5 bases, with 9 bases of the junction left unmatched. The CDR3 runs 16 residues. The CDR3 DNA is TGTGCCAGCAGTTCTGTGGGACAGGGTAGAGATCAGCCCCAGCATTTT. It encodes CASSSVGQGRDQPQHF.

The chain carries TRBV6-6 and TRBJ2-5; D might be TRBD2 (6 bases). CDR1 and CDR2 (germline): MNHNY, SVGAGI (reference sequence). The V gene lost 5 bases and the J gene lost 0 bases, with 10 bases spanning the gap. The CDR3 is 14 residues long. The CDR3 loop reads CASSEGLYQETQYF. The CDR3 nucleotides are TGTGCCAGCAGTGAGGGACTGTACCAAGAGACCCAGTACTTC.

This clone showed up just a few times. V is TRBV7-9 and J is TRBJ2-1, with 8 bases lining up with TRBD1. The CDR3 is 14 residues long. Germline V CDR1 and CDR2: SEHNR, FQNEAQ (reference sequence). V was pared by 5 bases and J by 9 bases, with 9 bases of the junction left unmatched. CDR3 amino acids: CASSNRQGWSEQFF. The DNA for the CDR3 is TGTGCCAGCAGCAACAGACAGGGGTGGAGTGAGCAGTTCTTC.

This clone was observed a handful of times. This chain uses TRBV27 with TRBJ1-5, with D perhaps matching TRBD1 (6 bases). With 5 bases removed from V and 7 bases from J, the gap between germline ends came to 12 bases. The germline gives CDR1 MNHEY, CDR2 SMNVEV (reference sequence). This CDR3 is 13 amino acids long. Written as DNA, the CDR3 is TGTGCCAGCAGTCTACAGGGTGGGCAGCCCCAGCATTTT. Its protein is CASSLQGGQPQHF.

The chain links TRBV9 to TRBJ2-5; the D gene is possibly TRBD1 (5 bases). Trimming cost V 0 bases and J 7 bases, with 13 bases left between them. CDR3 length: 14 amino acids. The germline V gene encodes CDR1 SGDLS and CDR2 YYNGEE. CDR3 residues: CASSVASGFGTQYF. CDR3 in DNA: TGTGCCAGCAGCGTAGCTTCAGGGTTCGGGACCCAGTACTTC.

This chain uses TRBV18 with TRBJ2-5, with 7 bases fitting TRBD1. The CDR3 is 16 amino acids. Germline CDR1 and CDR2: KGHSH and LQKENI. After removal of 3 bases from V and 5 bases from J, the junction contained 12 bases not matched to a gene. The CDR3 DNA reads TGTGCCAGCTCACCCTTAAAGAGGGGGCGAATTGAGACCCAGTACTTC. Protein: CASSPLKRGRIETQYF.

The CDR3 here is CAWSVHPGRYEQYF. The CDR3 coding sequence is TGTGCCTGGAGTGTTCACCCCGGCAGGTACGAGCAGTACTTC. V is TRBV30 and J is TRBJ2-5; D is unclear. The DNA end is a closer match to TRBJ2-7, so the J assignment may be wrong. The CDR3 sequence is 14 residues long. Germline V gene sequence: CDR1 GTSNPN, CDR2 SVGIG (reference sequence).

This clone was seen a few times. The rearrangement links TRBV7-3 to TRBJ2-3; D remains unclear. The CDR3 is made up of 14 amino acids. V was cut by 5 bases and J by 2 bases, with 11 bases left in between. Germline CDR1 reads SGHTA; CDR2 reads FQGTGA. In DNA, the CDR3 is TGTGCCAGCAGCCTTCGCTATGACACAGATACGCAGTATTTT. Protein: CASSLRYDTDTQYF.

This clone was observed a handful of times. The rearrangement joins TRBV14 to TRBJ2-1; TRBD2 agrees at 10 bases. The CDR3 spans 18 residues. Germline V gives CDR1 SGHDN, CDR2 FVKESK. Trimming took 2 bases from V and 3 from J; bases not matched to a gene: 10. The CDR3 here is CASSQPGGGTSDYNEQFF. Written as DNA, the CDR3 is TGTGCCAGCAGCCAACCGGGGGGAGGGACTAGCGACTACAATGAGCAGTTCTTC.

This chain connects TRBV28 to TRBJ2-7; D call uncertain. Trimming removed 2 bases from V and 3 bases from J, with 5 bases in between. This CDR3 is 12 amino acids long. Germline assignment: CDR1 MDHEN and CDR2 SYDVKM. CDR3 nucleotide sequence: TGTGCCAGCAGTTTACAGGTCTACGAGCAGTACTTC. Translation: CASSLQVYEQYF.

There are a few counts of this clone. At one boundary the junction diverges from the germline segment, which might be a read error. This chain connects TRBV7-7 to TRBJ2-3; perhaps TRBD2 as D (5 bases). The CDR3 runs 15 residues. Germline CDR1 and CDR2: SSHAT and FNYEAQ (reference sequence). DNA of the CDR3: TGTGCTAGCAGCTTAGGACTCGCCCGCACAGATACGCAGTATTTT. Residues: CASSLGLARTDTQYF.

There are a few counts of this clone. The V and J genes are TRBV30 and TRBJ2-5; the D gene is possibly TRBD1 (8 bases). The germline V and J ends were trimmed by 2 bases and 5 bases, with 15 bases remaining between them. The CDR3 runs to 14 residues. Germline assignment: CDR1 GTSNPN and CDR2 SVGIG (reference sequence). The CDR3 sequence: CAWSLQGGMETQYF. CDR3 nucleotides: TGTGCCTGGAGTCTACAGGGGGGGATGGAGACCCAGTACTTC. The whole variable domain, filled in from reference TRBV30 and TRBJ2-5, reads SQTIHQWPATLVQPVGSPLSLECTVEGTSNPNLYWYRQAAGRGLQLLFYSVGIGQISSEVPQNLSASRPQDRQFILSSKKLLLSDSGFYLCAWSLQGGMETQYFGPGTRLLVL.

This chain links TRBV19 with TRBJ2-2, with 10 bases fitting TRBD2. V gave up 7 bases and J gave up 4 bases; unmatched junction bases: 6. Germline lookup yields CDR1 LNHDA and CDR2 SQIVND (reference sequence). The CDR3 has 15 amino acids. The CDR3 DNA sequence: TGTGCCAGTACTCAGACTAGCGGGTTCACCGGGGAGCTGTTTTTT. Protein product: CASTQTSGFTGELFF.

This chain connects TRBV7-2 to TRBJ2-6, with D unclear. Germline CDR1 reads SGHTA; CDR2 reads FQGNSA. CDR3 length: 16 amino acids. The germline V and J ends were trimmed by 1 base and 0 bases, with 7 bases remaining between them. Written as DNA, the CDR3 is TGTGCCAGCAGCTTAGTTTTCAGCTCTGGGGCCAACGTCCTGACTTTC. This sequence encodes CASSLVFSSGANVLTF.

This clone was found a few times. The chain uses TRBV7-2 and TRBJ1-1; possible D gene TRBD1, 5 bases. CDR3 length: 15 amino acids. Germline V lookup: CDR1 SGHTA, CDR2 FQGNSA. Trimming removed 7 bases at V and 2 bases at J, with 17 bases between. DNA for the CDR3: TGTGCCAGCACCCCCAGGATAGACAGTAACACTGAAGCTTTCTTT. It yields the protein CASTPRIDSNTEAFF.

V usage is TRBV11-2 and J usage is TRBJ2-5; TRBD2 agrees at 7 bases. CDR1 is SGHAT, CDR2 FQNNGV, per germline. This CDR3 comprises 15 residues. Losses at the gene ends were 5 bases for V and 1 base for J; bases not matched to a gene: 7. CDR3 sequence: CASSQGLVSQETQYF. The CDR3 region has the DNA TGTGCCAGCAGCCAAGGACTAGTAAGCCAAGAGACCCAGTACTTC.

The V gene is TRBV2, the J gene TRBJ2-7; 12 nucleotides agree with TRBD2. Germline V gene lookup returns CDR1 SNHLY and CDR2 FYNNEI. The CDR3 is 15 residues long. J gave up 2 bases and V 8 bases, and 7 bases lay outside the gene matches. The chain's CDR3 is CASFTLAGGTYEQYF. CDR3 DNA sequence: TGTGCCAGCTTTACCCTAGCGGGAGGGACCTACGAGCAGTACTTC.

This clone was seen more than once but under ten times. The DNA for the CDR3 is TGTGCCAGCAGCTCGACGACAGGGTTGGATACGCAGTATTTT. Translated, it gives CASSSTTGLDTQYF. The chain uses TRBV7-8 and TRBJ2-3; 7 bases map to TRBD1. Germline lookup yields CDR1 SGHVS and CDR2 FQNEAQ. The CDR3 loop spans 14 amino acids. The V segment lost 4 bases and the J segment 6 bases; nucleotides outside the gene matches: 7.

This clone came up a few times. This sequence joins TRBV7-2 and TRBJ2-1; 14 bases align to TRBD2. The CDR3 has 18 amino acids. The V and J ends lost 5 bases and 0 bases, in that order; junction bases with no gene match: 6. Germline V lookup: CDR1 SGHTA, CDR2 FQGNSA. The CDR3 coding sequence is TGTGCCAGCAGCCCCCGACTAGCGGGAGGGGACTCCTACAATGAGCAGTTCTTC. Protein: CASSPRLAGGDSYNEQFF.

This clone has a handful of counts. CDR3 amino acids: CASSHPVAPDTQYF. The CDR3 nucleotides read TGTGCCAGCAGCCACCCCGTGGCCCCGGATACGCAGTATTTT. The rearrangement joins TRBV11-1 to TRBJ2-3; no reliable D call. V lost 5 bases and J 6 bases, leaving 15 bases between the germline ends. The CDR3 is 14 residues long. Germline CDR1 is SGHAT and CDR2 is FQDESV (reference sequence).

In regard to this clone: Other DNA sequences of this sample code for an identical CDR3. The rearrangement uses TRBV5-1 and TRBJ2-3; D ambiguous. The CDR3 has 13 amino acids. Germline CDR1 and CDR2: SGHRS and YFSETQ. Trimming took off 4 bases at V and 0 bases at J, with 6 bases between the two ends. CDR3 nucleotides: TGCGCCAGCAGCCCCGGGAGCACAGATACGCAGTATTTT. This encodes CASSPGSTDTQYF.

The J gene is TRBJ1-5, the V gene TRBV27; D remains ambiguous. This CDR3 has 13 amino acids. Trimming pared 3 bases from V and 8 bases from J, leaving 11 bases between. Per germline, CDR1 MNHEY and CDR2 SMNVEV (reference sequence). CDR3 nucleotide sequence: TGTGCCAGCAGTTTGTCCGGGTGGGAGCCCCAGCATTTT. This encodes CASSLSGWEPQHF.

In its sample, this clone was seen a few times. The CDR3 sequence is CATRGQGTGTGELFF. CDR3 coding DNA: TGTGCCACCCGGGGACAGGGGACCGGCACCGGGGAGCTGTTTTTT. V gene TRBV28 combines with J gene TRBJ2-2; TRBD1 matches at 10 bases. This CDR3 contains 15 residues. CDR1 is MDHEN, CDR2 SYDVKM, per germline. Trimming took 10 bases from V and 4 from J; bases not matched to a gene: 9.

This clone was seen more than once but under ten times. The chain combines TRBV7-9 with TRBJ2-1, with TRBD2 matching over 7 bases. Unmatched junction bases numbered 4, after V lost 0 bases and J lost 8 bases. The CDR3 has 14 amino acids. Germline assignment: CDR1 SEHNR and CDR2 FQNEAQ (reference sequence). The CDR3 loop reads CASSLAGGRDEQFF. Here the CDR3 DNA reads TGTGCCAGCAGCTTAGCGGGAGGGCGGGATGAGCAGTTCTTC. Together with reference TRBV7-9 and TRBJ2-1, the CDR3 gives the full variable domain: DTGVSQNPRHKITKRGQNVTFRCDPISEHNRLYWYRQTLGQGPEFLTYFQNEAQLEKSRLLSDRFSAERPKGSFSTLEIQRTEQGDSAMYLCASSLAGGRDEQFFGPGTRLTVL.

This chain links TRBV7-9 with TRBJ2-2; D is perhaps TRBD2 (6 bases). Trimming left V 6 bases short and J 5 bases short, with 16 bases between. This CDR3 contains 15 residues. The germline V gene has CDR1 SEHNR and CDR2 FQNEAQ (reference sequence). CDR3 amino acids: CASSSLGGVTGELFF. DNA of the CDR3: TGTGCCAGCAGTTCACTCGGAGGGGTTACCGGGGAGCTGTTTTTT.

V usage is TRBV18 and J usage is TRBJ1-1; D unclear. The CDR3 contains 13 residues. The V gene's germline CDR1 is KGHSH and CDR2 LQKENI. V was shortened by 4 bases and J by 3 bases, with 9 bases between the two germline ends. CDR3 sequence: CASSLTGDTEAFF. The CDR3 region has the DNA TGTGCCAGCTCACTTACCGGAGACACTGAAGCTTTCTTT.